This T cell receptor beta chain originates from a study of T cells in Graves' hyperthyroidism and ophthalmopathy. Study-level findings and limits: In blood, most of the thyroid clonotypes expanded above 0.001 were also present.

Stability of Graves' hyperthyroidism was defined as absent ophthalmopathy progression within 18 months. Each patient was aged 18 to 65 and had newly diagnosed hyperthyroidism of under 2 months' duration. Uncontrolled infection, other autoimmune disease, pregnancy or lactation led to exclusion. Using RNA transcripts as the source, TCR beta CDR3 regions were amplified. Using the HTBI primer set, a first-round RT-PCR was run on the TCR CDR3. Each CDR3 protein gets one entry after TCRdb re-called the multiplex PCR reads with MiXCR. The profile shows hundreds of thousands of distinct CDR3 sequences, 15% to 20% of them singletons. Worth noting for this clonotype: Its antigen is undetermined.

The TCR comes from a woman between 25 and 40 years old with Graves' hyperthyroidism. The sequencing sample was made of blood.

The CDR3 DNA reads as TGCAGTGCTAGAGACGGGTTTAACACCGGGGAGCTGTTTTTT. Its protein product is CSARDGFNTGELFF. The chain joins TRBV20-1 to TRBJ2-2; D ambiguous. Germline V gives CDR1 DFQATT, CDR2 SNEGSKA (reference sequence). The V and J ends lost 0 bases and 2 bases respectively, with 7 bases between them. The CDR3 totals 14 residues.